What follows are 12 T cell receptor beta chains derived from one specimen sequenced in a study of a mutant IDH1 vaccine in newly diagnosed glioma. The assay was immunoSEQ multiplex PCR, and TCRdb's table has in-frame clones only and misses some. The sample gives approximately 45,000 clones, 91% of which show up once; less than 5% is in the top ten. What these receptors recognize is not known. The time point: week 23, last vaccination. Topical imiquimod accompanied each vaccine dose, which consisted of 300 ug of mutant IDH1 20-mer peptide. Specimen: PBMCs, collected from a glioma patient whose treatment included an IDH1 peptide vaccine. The receptors derive from a man aged 45-65 years with glioma.

Only a few counts were recorded for this clone. This chain uses TRBV27 with TRBJ1-1, with D unresolved. Germline V gene lookup returns CDR1 MNHEY and CDR2 SMNVEV (reference sequence). The CDR3 spans 14 residues. Trimming left V 0 bases short and J 4 bases short, with 9 bases between. The CDR3 coding sequence is TGTGCCAGCAGTTTATCCGGTACCCCCACTGAAGCTTTCTTT. Its translation: CASSLSGTPTEAFF.

This clone was counted a few times. The chain carries TRBV4-3 and TRBJ1-1; D is possibly TRBD1 (5 bases). Germline V gene data show CDR1 as LGHNA and CDR2 as YSLEER. V was shortened by 3 bases and J by 11 bases, with 13 bases between the two germline ends. The length of the CDR3 is 12 residues. The DNA of the CDR3 is TGCGCCAGCAGCCAGGTCTCAGGGCACGCTTTCTTT. It yields the protein CASSQVSGHAFF.

The gene calls are TRBV18 and TRBJ2-6, with 9 bases matching TRBD2. J was trimmed by 0 bases and V by 6 bases; bases with no gene match: 15. The CDR3 consists of 20 residues. Germline CDR1 reads KGHSH; CDR2 reads LQKENI. This chain's CDR3 is CASSPRGASGAVSGANVLTF. DNA for the CDR3: TGTGCCAGCTCCCCCCGGGGGGCTAGCGGGGCTGTCTCTGGGGCCAACGTCCTGACTTTC.

J is TRBJ1-2 and V is TRBV12-5; 7 nucleotides align to TRBD1. Unmatched junction bases numbered 10, after V lost 5 bases and J lost 4 bases. The CDR3 is made up of 15 amino acids. Germline loops: CDR1 LGHNT, CDR2 FRNRAP. The CDR3 coding sequence is TGTGCTAGTGGTCCTCTCTCGGGACAGACCTATGGCTACACCTTC. Its protein is CASGPLSGQTYGYTF.

This clone was seen a few times. This chain uses TRBV29-1 with TRBJ2-2; D may be TRBD1 (5 bases). CDR3 length: 13 amino acids. Germline values: CDR1 SQVTM, CDR2 ANQGSEA. V gave up 4 bases and J gave up 5 bases, with 11 bases separating them. The CDR3 DNA reads as TGCAGCGTTGGCCAGGGCTATACCGGGGAGCTGTTTTTT. It specifies CSVGQGYTGELFF.

This clone was detected a few times. The rearrangement links TRBV2 to TRBJ1-2; D is ambiguous. CDR3 length equals 19 residues. Trimming took 0 bases from V and 3 from J, leaving 23 bases between them. Germline values: CDR1 SNHLY, CDR2 FYNNEI. For the CDR3, the DNA is TGTGCCAGCAGTGAAGCCGGCGTGAGGTCCCCTGCCCGCCACTATGGCTACACCTTC. Its protein is CASSEAGVRSPARHYGYTF.

The chain recombines TRBV4-3 with TRBJ1-2, with D possibly TRBD1 on 5 matching bases. V shed 0 bases and J shed 2 bases, with 13 bases lying between them. The CDR3 loop spans 16 amino acids. Germline lookup yields CDR1 LGHNA and CDR2 YSLEER. Written as DNA, the CDR3 is TGCGCCAGCAGCCAAGAATCGTTGGGGGGGAACTATGGCTACACCTTC. It codes for CASSQESLGGNYGYTF.

The chain employs TRBV2 and TRBJ2-1; D unclear. CDR1 and CDR2 (germline): SNHLY, FYNNEI. This CDR3 region has 11 residues. Trimming left V 7 bases short and J 9 bases short, with 10 bases between. The CDR3 region is CASTLTSEQFF. The DNA for the CDR3 is TGTGCCAGCACCCTGACAAGTGAGCAGTTCTTC.

The CDR3 is CASKGRDTQYF. The CDR3 region has the DNA TGTGCCAGCAAAGGCCGAGATACGCAGTATTTT. V gene TRBV28 combines with J gene TRBJ2-3; no clear D gene. V was clipped by 7 bases and J by 5 bases, with 7 bases between them. CDR1 and CDR2 from the germline V gene are MDHEN and SYDVKM. This CDR3 region has 11 residues.

V is TRBV18 and J is TRBJ2-7, with D perhaps matching TRBD1 (6 bases). CDR1 is KGHSH, CDR2 LQKENI, per germline. Trimming removed 5 bases at V and 6 bases at J, with 14 bases between. The CDR3 is made up of 13 amino acids. CDR3 region: CASSKYRESEQYF. The CDR3 DNA sequence: TGTGCCAGCTCAAAGTACAGGGAGTCCGAGCAGTACTTC.

This chain joins TRBV7-9 and TRBJ2-5; perhaps D is TRBD1 or TRBD2 (5 bases each). The germline V gene has CDR1 SEHNR and CDR2 FQNEAQ (reference sequence). V was trimmed by 5 bases and J by 5 bases, leaving 12 bases between them. The CDR3 is made up of 13 amino acids. CDR3: CASSERGGETQYF. The CDR3 region has the DNA TGTGCCAGCAGCGAAAGGGGCGGGGAGACCCAGTACTTC.

V gene TRBV20-1 combines with J gene TRBJ1-4; unclear D gene. The CDR3 contains 11 residues. Germline V gene sequence: CDR1 DFQATT, CDR2 SNEGSKA (reference sequence). The CDR3, as DNA: TGCTCGGCTGGAGGGTACGAAAAACTGTTTTTT. Translating gives CSAGGYEKLFF.